A single T cell receptor (beta chain) is shown here with its context. The sample comes from a study of blood T cell repertoires in COVID-19. V dropped 6 bases and J dropped 0; count of bases not matched to a gene: 4. This CDR3 has 14 amino acids. Germline V gene lookup returns CDR1 KGHSH and CDR2 LQKENI. Clones were read by immunoSEQ multiplex PCR, and TCRdb kept only the in-frame ones, dropping some. The table has over 100,000 clones, approximately 86% seen once. The TCR was taken from a woman aged 70-85 years with COVID-19, enrolled during active disease. This chain joins TRBV18 and TRBJ1-1; TRBD1 aligns across 7 bases. Sequencing input: peripheral blood. CDR3 sequence: CASSGDSLNTEAFF. The CDR3 DNA reads TGTGCCAGCTCCGGGGACAGTTTGAACACTGAAGCTTTCTTT.